Presented here are 27 T cell receptor beta chains from one specimen sequenced in a study of tumor and adjacent non-tumor tissue in lung cancer. The template was RNA from unsorted bulk tissue. TCRbeta libraries were built with three rounds of nested PCR, modified from ARM-PCR. TCRdb reanalysed the multiplex PCR reads using MiXCR and keeps one entry per CDR3 protein. Of 68,000 or so distinct CDR3 sequences listed, 60% were seen once; the top ten hold over 20%. What was sequenced was lung tumor tissue. All receptors derive from a man between 45 and 60 years old with non-small cell lung cancer.

Comments on this clonotype: Sequence at one end of the junction differs from germline and may be a read error. This rearrangement joins TRBV7-8 to TRBJ2-2, with a tentative D call TRBD2 (5 bases). CDR1 and CDR2 from the germline V gene are SGHVS and FQNEAQ. This CDR3 spans 14 amino acids. The CDR3 DNA reads TGTGCCAGCAGCTTAACACGAAACACCGGGAAGCTGTTTTTT. Translated, it gives CASSLTRNTGKLFF.

The table lists this clonotype with many counts. The CDR3 sequence: CASSRKGEGNYGYTF. For the CDR3, the DNA is TGTGCCAGCTCACGGAAGGGGGAGGGTAACTATGGCTACACCTTC. The V and J genes are TRBV6-1 and TRBJ1-2; possible D gene TRBD1, 6 bases. The CDR3 consists of 15 residues. Looked up from germline, CDR1 is MNHNS and CDR2 is SASEGT. Trimming left V 8 bases short and J 1 base short, with 17 bases between.

On this clonotype itself: A junction end diverges from the germline sequence, so it may reflect a read error. The V gene is TRBV13, the J gene TRBJ2-7, with 9 bases lining up with TRBD1. This CDR3 has 15 amino acids. The V gene's germline CDR1 is PRHDT and CDR2 FYEKMQ (reference sequence). The CDR3 nucleotides are TGTGCCAGCAGCTTAAACACAGGGGGCTCCAACGAGCAGTACTTC. Protein product: CASSLNTGGSNEQYF.

This clonotype was counted between two and nine times. Being one base from a much bigger clone, this may be a read error. The CDR3 end shows no conserved phenylalanine or tryptophan, and so a read error is likely. V gene TRBV29-1 combines with J gene TRBJ2-7; D is possibly TRBD1 (5 bases). The CDR3 has 14 amino acids. Germline assignment: CDR1 SQVTM and CDR2 ANQGSEA. DNA of the CDR3: TGCAGCGTCGAAGGGTGGGGCTCCGCCTACGAGCAGTACCTC. Encoded protein: CSVEGWGSAYEQYL.

The V gene is TRBV11-2, the J gene TRBJ2-5, with D maybe TRBD1 (5 bases). The CDR3 has 13 residues. In germline, CDR1 is SGHAT, CDR2 FQNNGV. The DNA for the CDR3 is TGTACCACTACCCTAGGGGAAAGGAAGACCCAGTACTTC. Protein sequence: CTTTLGERKTQYF.

This clonotype came up a few times. J is TRBJ1-4 and V is TRBV5-1, with TRBD1 matching over 8 bases. V was pared by 4 bases and J by 3 bases, with 5 bases of the junction left unmatched. The length of the CDR3 is 15 residues. Germline V CDR1 and CDR2: SGHRS, YFSETQ. The CDR3 region is CASSERQGPNEKLFF. CDR3 bases: TGCGCCAGCAGCGAACGACAGGGGCCTAATGAAAAACTGTTTTTT.

As concerns this clonotype: A much larger clone sits a single nucleotide away, making a read error possible. The chain carries TRBV30 and TRBJ1-1; a weak D match, TRBD1 (6 bases). The germline CDR1 and CDR2 sequences are GTSNPN and SVGIG (reference sequence). The CDR3 has 14 residues. Trimming shortened V by 3 bases and J by 0 bases, and 11 bases separated the two germline ends. The CDR3, as DNA: TGTGCCTGGAGGCGGACAGACATGAACACTGAAGCTTTCTTT. Its translation is CAWRRTDMNTEAFF.

This clonotype was detected a few times. Possible read error: a much larger clone is one base away. The chain uses TRBV28 and TRBJ2-5; D not certain. The germline gives CDR1 MDHEN, CDR2 SYDVKM. The CDR3 has 12 amino acids. Trimming shortened V by 3 bases and J by 4 bases, and 6 bases separated the two germline ends. CDR3 loop: CASSFWGETQYF. The CDR3 nucleotides read TGTGCCAGCAGTTTTTGGGGAGAGACCCAGTACTTC.

A note on this clonotype: One junction end does not reproduce the germline sequence, and a read error may be involved. The rearrangement links TRBV6-2 or TRBV6-3 to TRBJ1-1; perhaps TRBD1 as D (5 bases). This CDR3 is 14 amino acids long. The germline V gene has CDR1 MNHEY and CDR2 SVGEGT. CDR3: CASRSGRGTPEAFF. The CDR3 DNA follows: TGTGCCAGCAGATCCGGACGGGGGACCCCTGAAGCTTTCTTC.

This clonotype came up many times. The rearrangement uses TRBV10-3 and TRBJ1-1, with TRBD1 as a possible D gene (6 bases). CDR3 size: 14 residues. Germline V CDR1 and CDR2: ENHRY, SYGVKD. The V end lost 6 bases, the J end lost 2 bases, and 13 bases lay between the germline ends. CDR3 region: CAISEGQINTEAFF. In nucleotides, the CDR3 is TGTGCCATCAGCGAAGGACAGATTAACACTGAAGCTTTCTTT.

For this clonotype: A read error may account for a junction end that differs from germline. This chain links TRBV6-1 with TRBJ2-2, with 7 bases aligning to TRBD2. Germline V lookup: CDR1 MNHNS, CDR2 SASEGT. The length of the CDR3 is 13 residues. DNA for the CDR3: TGTGCCGGGCGGGGGACGGACACCGGGGAGCTGCTTTTT. Its translation: CAGRGTDTGELLF.

A remark on this clonotype: With a much larger clone just one base away, this may be a read error. The CDR3 does not close with the conserved phenylalanine or tryptophan, likely indicating a read error. This chain links TRBV10-1 with TRBJ1-2; TRBD1 is a possible D gene (5 bases). The CDR3 consists of 13 residues. Trimming removed 3 bases at V and 7 bases at J, with 12 bases between. Germline CDR1 and CDR2: WNHNN and SYGVQD (reference sequence). CDR3 nucleotides: TGCGCCAGCAGTGAACGCCGGGACCTTGGCTACACCTCC. Protein: CASSERRDLGYTS.

As to this clonotype: Compared with germline, one end of the junction differs, possibly owing to a read error. V and J are TRBV11-3 and TRBJ2-3, with D perhaps matching TRBD1 or TRBD2 (5 bases each). The CDR3 spans 16 residues. Germline V CDR1 and CDR2: SGHNT, YENEEA. In nucleotides, the CDR3 is TGTGCCAGCATCCCAGGGTCTAGAGGGTTTGCAGACACGCAGTATTTT. Translation: CASIPGSRGFADTQYF.

Regarding this clonotype: A junction boundary mismatches the germline segment, possibly from a read error. The chain joins TRBV10-3 to TRBJ2-2; perhaps D is TRBD1 or TRBD2 (5 bases each). CDR3 length equals 18 residues. Germline V gene sequence: CDR1 ENHRY, CDR2 SYGVKD. The CDR3 DNA sequence: TGTGCCATCAGTGAGAGGGGATCCGGACCTACGAACAACGGGGAGCTGCTTTTT. Translated: CAISERGSGPTNNGELLF.

To note about this clonotype: No conserved phenylalanine or tryptophan ends this CDR3, so it is likely a read error. The genes are TRBV5-4 and TRBJ2-1; 7 nucleotides line up with TRBD2. The germline V gene has CDR1 SGHNT and CDR2 YYREEE (reference sequence). This CDR3 spans 14 amino acids. The CDR3 region has the DNA TGTGCCAGTAGCTCCGGGACTACTGGGAATGAGCAGTTCTCC. Translated: CASSSGTTGNEQFS.

This clonotype showed up many times. The genes are TRBV20-1 and TRBJ2-7; D gene uncertain. Germline V lookup: CDR1 DFQATT, CDR2 SNEGSKA (reference sequence). This CDR3 is 11 amino acids long. V gave up 6 bases and J gave up 2 bases, with 8 bases separating them. CDR3 DNA sequence: TGCAGTGCATACCGTACCTACGAGCAGTACTTC. Translated, it gives CSAYRTYEQYF.

With regard to this clonotype: Germline is not matched at one junction end, which may reflect a read error. This rearrangement joins TRBV7-8 to TRBJ2-3, with D tentatively TRBD1 (6 bases). Germline V gene lookup returns CDR1 SGHVS and CDR2 FQNEAQ. The CDR3 loop spans 17 amino acids. In nucleotides, the CDR3 is TGTGCCAGCAGCTTATACCCCGGGACAATAAGCACAGATACACAGTATTTT. This gives the protein CASSLYPGTISTDTQYF.

Notes on this clonotype: Because the CDR3 is missing its conserved closing phenylalanine or tryptophan, this is likely a read error. The J gene is TRBJ2-7, the V gene TRBV10-3; a possible D gene is TRBD2 (6 bases). CDR1 and CDR2 (germline): ENHRY, SYGVKD. The length of the CDR3 is 15 residues. V was cut by 3 bases and J by 2 bases, with 14 bases left in between. As DNA, the CDR3 is TGTGCCATCAGTGAAGGGAGTAGCGGAACCTACGAGCAGTACTTA. The encoded protein is CAISEGSSGTYEQYL.

The chain couples TRBV11-3 to TRBJ1-4, with TRBD1 identical over 7 bases. This CDR3 is built from 14 residues. J was trimmed by 7 bases and V by 5 bases; bases with no gene match: 7. Germline V gene lookup returns CDR1 SGHNT and CDR2 YENEEA. CDR3 DNA: TGTGCCAGCAGCCTACAGGGGAATAGTGAAAAACTGTTTTTT. Its protein is CASSLQGNSEKLFF.

Comments on this clonotype: The junction departs from the called germline gene at one end, perhaps through a read error. The rearrangement uses TRBV4-2 and TRBJ2-6; D may correspond to TRBD1 or TRBD2 (5 bases each). Germline V gene sequence: CDR1 LGHNA, CDR2 YNFKEQ. The length of the CDR3 is 16 residues. The CDR3 DNA is TGTGCCGGCAGCCCAAACGAGGGGCGTGGGGCCAACGTCCTGACCTTC. Translation: CAGSPNEGRGANVLTF.

As for this clonotype: The CDR3 does not close with the conserved phenylalanine or tryptophan, likely indicating a read error. The chain has TRBV10-3 and TRBJ2-7; the match to TRBD2 covers 8 bases. The CDR3 contains 13 residues. Germline CDR1 reads ENHRY; CDR2 reads SYGVKD. The V and J ends lost 6 bases and 8 bases, in that order; junction bases with no gene match: 9. CDR3 protein: CAISVTSVNKQYL. Here the CDR3 DNA reads TGTGCCATCAGCGTGACTAGCGTGAACAAGCAGTACCTC.

V is TRBV11-2 and J is TRBJ2-7; D unresolved. This CDR3 contains 15 residues. Trimming stripped 0 bases from V and 3 bases from J, with 12 bases between. Germline V gene lookup returns CDR1 SGHAT and CDR2 FQNNGV. The CDR3 sequence: CASSLDPSRHYEQYF. In DNA form, the CDR3 reads TGTGCCAGCAGCTTAGACCCTTCACGACACTACGAGCAGTACTTC.

Remarks on this clonotype: A single base separates this from a much larger clone, so it may be a read error. CDR3 region: CASTSWGRGQSQHF. As DNA, the CDR3 is TGTGCCAGCACCTCTTGGGGGCGCGGTCAGTCCCAGCATTTT. This chain connects TRBV5-6 to TRBJ1-5; perhaps TRBD1 as D (6 bases). The CDR3 runs to 14 residues. Germline assignment: CDR1 SGHDT and CDR2 YYEEEE.

This clonotype was counted between two and nine times. Being one base from a much bigger clone, this may be a read error. The gene calls are TRBV6-5 and TRBJ1-2; the D is unclear. Trimming removed 5 bases from V and 8 bases from J, with 12 bases in between. Germline V CDR1 and CDR2: MNHEY, SVGAGI. The CDR3 is 12 amino acids. The CDR3 protein is CASSSPPGGYTF. The CDR3 coding sequence is TGTGCCAGCAGTAGCCCCCCAGGAGGCTACACCTTC.

This clonotype was seen at least ten times. The chain is built from TRBV28 and TRBJ1-5; 8 bases agree with TRBD1. V gave up 3 bases and J gave up 1 base; unmatched junction bases: 5. Germline V gives CDR1 MDHEN, CDR2 SYDVKM. CDR3 length equals 16 residues. This CDR3 reads CASSFIDRGSNQPQHF. DNA for the CDR3: TGTGCCAGCAGTTTCATCGACAGGGGAAGCAATCAGCCCCAGCATTTT.

This clonotype has a count of ten or more. The V gene is TRBV6-2 or TRBV6-3, the J gene TRBJ2-2; 9 nucleotides align to TRBD2. Germline V CDR1 and CDR2: MNHEY, SVGEGT. This CDR3 comprises 14 residues. The V gene end was trimmed by 6 bases and the J gene end by 3 bases; junction bases not matched to a gene: 2. CDR3 nucleotide sequence: TGTGCCAGCAGAGCGGGAGGCGACACCGGGGAGCTGTTTTTT. It translates to CASRAGGDTGELFF.

This clonotype was picked up many times. This sequence joins TRBV6-5 and TRBJ1-5; no firm D call. The V end lost 4 bases, the J end lost 4 bases, and 14 bases lay between the germline ends. The CDR3 totals 15 residues. Germline values: CDR1 MNHEY, CDR2 SVGAGI. CDR3 nucleotide sequence: TGTGCCAGCAGTTTATCCTTCTTGGGGAATCAGCCCCAGCATTTT. Translating gives CASSLSFLGNQPQHF.